This T cell receptor beta chain originates from a study of blood T cell repertoires in COVID-19. In the study overall: The United States, Italy and Spain were the sources of the acute and convalescent COVID-19 samples. Sources were T cells, B-cell-depleted T cells, or PBMCs; the material itself was cDNA or gDNA.

The table lists this clone with a few counts. The CDR3 runs to 15 residues. Germline V gives CDR1 MNHEY, CDR2 SVGAGI. Trimming removed 2 bases from V and 8 bases from J, with 18 bases in between. Per the original methods: Cell counts per sample came from amplifying reference gene primers. Data came from immunoSEQ multiplex PCR; TCRdb stores just in-frame clones and leaves some out. V, J and clone size were drawn from that table, and D and trimming were deduced from the DNA. This sample has approximately 92,000 clones, with more than 75% found just once. The clonotype was recovered from a man at least 80 years old with acute or convalescent COVID-19. The rearrangement joins TRBV6-5 to TRBJ1-2; D perhaps matches TRBD1 (5 bases). Specimen: peripheral blood. CDR3: CASSYGREKMRGYTF. The CDR3, as DNA: TGTGCCAGCAGTTACGGCAGGGAAAAAATGCGCGGCTACACCTTC.